This T cell receptor (beta chain) appears in the sequencing data of a study of Ad26.COV2.S vaccination and SARS-CoV-2 variants. Across the whole study: Donor got 5x10^10 or 1x10^11 viral particles of Ad26.COV2.S. Study-wide results and caveats: Comparability of non-spike TCR breadth was observed across vaccine and placebo recipients. Breadth, reportedly substantial, characterized the spike-specific CD8+ and CD4+ T cell responses after vaccination.

Using immunoSEQ multiplex PCR, the repertoire was profiled, and TCRdb retains in-frame clones only, with some absent. This sample carries roughly 400,000 clones, roughly 90% of them seen once, and the ten largest clones take 1.9%. A note on this clone: Its antigen is not identified.

V lost 7 bases and J lost 4; bases outside the gene matches: 3. The CDR3 runs to 13 residues. Germline CDR1 reads SNHLY; CDR2 reads FYNNEI. Treatment here: roughly 20 received Ad26.COV2.S at low or high dose, single or two shots; 5 received placebo; per-sample allocation not given. The investigators took samples on day 63 after the first vaccine or placebo injection. An Ad26 vector expressing Wuhan-strain SARS-CoV-2 spike constituted the vaccine. The source of this sequence is a person aged 18-65 years who received the Ad26.COV2.S COVID-19 vaccine or a placebo. The chain carries TRBV2 and TRBJ2-1; 8 bases align to TRBD2. Material: peripheral blood, obtained in a trial of Ad26.COV2.S vaccine versus placebo. CDR3 residues: CASKLAAYNEQFF. CDR3 in DNA: TGTGCCAGCAAACTAGCGGCTTACAATGAGCAGTTCTTC.